One TCR beta chain is described in this entry. The antigen remains unidentified. The record originates from a study of T cell clones after liver transplantation. Whole-study context: Graft-donor-reactive sequences were compared with third-party-reactive TCRbeta sequences from pre-transplant mixed lymphocyte reactions. Study-wide points: Graft donor-reactive T cells may have migrated into the graft rather than being deleted.

Germline CDR1 reads MNHEY; CDR2 reads SVGAGI. CDR3 length: 15 amino acids. Trimming took 6 bases from V and 0 from J, leaving 12 bases between them. Repertoires were generated with immunoSEQ multiplex PCR, while TCRdb's copy carries only in-frame clones and drops some. The sample lists fewer than 50,000 clones, approximately 86% seen once, with roughly 2.5% in the top ten. The rearrangement links TRBV6-5 to TRBJ1-5, with a weak D call TRBD1 (5 bases). The origin of this receptor is a human patient who received a liver transplant. The graft donor may be the source of some T cells. Sequences were derived from CD4+ T cells from blood, sampled 24 months after liver transplant. CDR3 sequence reads: CASRDGHDSNQPQHF. CDR3 DNA: TGTGCCAGCAGGGACGGACACGATAGCAATCAGCCCCAGCATTTT.